The following is a T cell receptor beta chain sequence with its context. The antigen remains undetermined. TCRdb's table, derived via immunoSEQ multiplex PCR, lists solely in-frame clones and lacks some. Of roughly 70,000 clones listed, 85% were seen once; the top ten hold under 0.55%. The source of the sample is a study of OX40 agonist ivuxolimab in advanced cancers. Study-wide background: An agonistic anti-OX40 (CD134) antibody, ivuxolimab, was used to treat the patients.

Germline CDR1 and CDR2: SGHTA and FQGNSA. The CDR3 covers 13 residues. V was pared by 4 bases and J by 4 bases, with 9 bases between. General study points: Part of the nonresponder group also had normalized T-cell clonal expansion that was low. Antigens targeted by the expanded peripheral T cells were not determined.

This rearrangement joins TRBV7-2 to TRBJ2-3; no clear D gene. This TCR was sampled from an adult with an advanced solid tumor such as melanoma, head and neck, liver or kidney cancer. The starting material was CD4+ or CD8+ T cells sorted from blood, obtained in a trial of the OX40 agonist ivuxolimab. The CDR3 here is CASSSTASDTQYF. CDR3 DNA sequence: TGTGCCAGCAGCTCCACTGCGTCAGATACGCAGTATTTT.